This T cell receptor beta chain was recovered during a study of prognosis after radiotherapy for stage I lung cancer. Germline V CDR1 and CDR2: MNHNS, SASEGT. Between the trimmed V and J ends, which lost 6 bases and 1 base, there was a span of 15 bases. This CDR3 is built from 15 residues. Amplicons of TCR beta CDR3 were generated from genomic DNA by two-round multiplex PCR. Initially, in first-round PCR, primers specific to each TRBV and TRBJ gene were used. From the multiplex PCR reads, TCRdb called clonotypes with MiXCR, one entry per CDR3 protein. Here the sample spans 15,000 to 20,000 distinct CDR3 sequences, over 25% being singletons. Many counts were recorded for this clonotype.

The TCR originated in a donor aged 50 or older with non-small cell lung cancer. Here the sequenced sample was PBMCs, taken before or after stereotactic body radiation therapy (not recorded which). J is TRBJ1-1 and V is TRBV6-1; a weak D match, TRBD1 (5 bases). For the CDR3, the DNA is TGTGCCAGCAGGGTAGCTAAGGGGAGGAACACTGAAGCTTTCTTT. Translation gives CASRVAKGRNTEAFF.